The next 9 T cell receptor beta chains were all read from a single sample in a study of T cells after yellow fever vaccination. One entry per CDR3 protein, called by TCRdb with MiXCR from the 5' RACE reads. The sample records about 500,000 distinct CDR3 sequences, about a sixth being singletons. Sequencing used PBMCs, obtained 4 to 5 days after the first yellow fever vaccination. These receptors came from a man aged 18 to 35 who received the YFV17D yellow fever vaccine.

The chain links TRBV5-1 to TRBJ2-1; possibly TRBD1 or TRBD2 for D (6 bases each). The CDR3 extends over 16 amino acids. The germline V and J ends were trimmed by 2 bases and 7 bases, with 19 bases remaining between them. Germline CDR1 and CDR2: SGHRS and YFSETQ. CDR3 sequence (DNA): TGCGCCAGCAGCTTTCTCGGGGGCACCCCTTCAAATGAGCAGTTCTTC. Translated, it gives CASSFLGGTPSNEQFF.

This clonotype is a singleton in its sample. J is TRBJ2-5 and V is TRBV29-1; 9 bases are shared with TRBD1. The V gene's germline CDR1 is SQVTM and CDR2 ANQGSEA. V lost 0 bases and J lost 3; bases outside the gene matches: 5. The CDR3 extends over 15 amino acids. CDR3 loop: CSVEDNRGLEETQYF. DNA of the CDR3: TGCAGCGTTGAAGATAACAGGGGGCTCGAAGAGACCCAGTACTTC. The whole variable domain, remainder taken from reference TRBV29-1 and TRBJ2-5, is SAVISQKPSRDICQRGTSLTIQCQVDSQVTMMFWYRQQPGQSLTLIATANQGSEATYESGFVIDKFPISRPNLTFSTLTVSNMSPEDSSIYLCSVEDNRGLEETQYFGPGTRLLVL.

The chain links TRBV5-6 to TRBJ2-1; D is ambiguous. The CDR3 loop spans 14 amino acids. The germline V gene has CDR1 SGHDT and CDR2 YYEEEE. V dropped 3 bases and J dropped 4 bases, with 11 bases sitting between them. CDR3: CASSSGLTYNEQFF. The CDR3 bases are TGTGCCAGCAGCTCCGGGTTAACGTACAATGAGCAGTTCTTC.

CDR3 nucleotide sequence: TGTGCCAGCAGTTACTCTATTAACACCGGGGAGCTGTTTTTT. Encoded protein: CASSYSINTGELFF. This chain uses TRBV6-5 with TRBJ2-2; D remains ambiguous. The CDR3 is 14 residues long. CDR1 is MNHEY and CDR2 is SVGAGI in the germline V gene. V was clipped by 0 bases and J by 2 bases, with 4 bases between them.

The genes are TRBV20-1 and TRBJ2-1; 11 bases align to TRBD2. Germline values: CDR1 DFQATT, CDR2 SNEGSKA (reference sequence). The CDR3 covers 16 residues. Germline trimming cut 0 bases from V and 2 bases from J; bases unmatched to any gene: 3. Here the CDR3 DNA reads TGCAGTGCTAGAGATCCTAGCGGGGGGCCCTACAATGAGCAGTTCTTC. Its translation is CSARDPSGGPYNEQFF.

A few counts support this clonotype. This sequence joins TRBV5-6 and TRBJ2-1; TRBD2 is a possible D gene (6 bases). This CDR3 has 16 amino acids. V was pared by 2 bases and J by 0 bases, with 12 bases between. Germline CDR1 SGHDT, CDR2 YYEEEE. This CDR3 reads CASSLPGDPSYNEQFF. In DNA, the CDR3 is TGTGCCAGCAGCTTACCGGGGGACCCCTCCTACAATGAGCAGTTCTTC.

This chain's CDR3 is CAISEGQTDNNEQFF. CDR3 in DNA: TGTGCCATCAGTGAGGGGCAGACAGACAACAATGAGCAGTTCTTC. This chain uses TRBV10-3 with TRBJ2-1, with D maybe TRBD1 (5 bases). This CDR3 has 15 residues. V lost 2 bases, J lost 5 bases, and 13 bases lay in between. Germline V lookup: CDR1 ENHRY, CDR2 SYGVKD.

This clonotype was counted a few times. The gene calls are TRBV29-1 and TRBJ2-6; perhaps TRBD2 as D (5 bases). Germline loops: CDR1 SQVTM, CDR2 ANQGSEA. This CDR3 contains 15 residues. V was clipped by 8 bases and J by 0 bases, with 14 bases between them. The CDR3 nucleotides read TGCAGCTCCTTGGACTTTCTCTCTGGGGCCAACGTCCTGACTTTC. This codes for CSSLDFLSGANVLTF. The variable domain in full, completed from reference TRBV29-1 and TRBJ2-6, reads SAVISQKPSRDICQRGTSLTIQCQVDSQVTMMFWYRQQPGQSLTLIATANQGSEATYESGFVIDKFPISRPNLTFSTLTVSNMSPEDSSIYLCSSLDFLSGANVLTFGAGSRLTVL.

This chain connects TRBV7-3 to TRBJ2-7, with D possibly TRBD2 on 6 matching bases. This CDR3 contains 15 residues. Germline loops: CDR1 SGHTA, CDR2 FQGTGA. The V end was cut by 3 bases, the J end by 1 base, with 13 bases between. Written as DNA, the CDR3 is TGTGCCAGCAGCTTGTACTCCGGGACTTCCTACGAGCAGTACTTC. It is translated as CASSLYSGTSYEQYF.